This T cell receptor (beta chain) was identified in a study of spatial heterogeneity in lung cancer. The overall study: Consistently, beta-chain sequences turned up in larger numbers than alpha-chain sequences did.

Overall study results and limits: Tumors with more nonsynonymous mutations had more expanded intratumoral alpha and beta TCRs.

This clonotype was observed many times. The antigen remains undetermined. TCRdb re-derived calls from the 5' RACE reads in MiXCR, one entry per CDR3 protein. The table has approximately 9,600 distinct CDR3 sequences, around 5.1% seen once. The time point was: sample taken at primary tumor resection. The donors comprised about 70 untreated early-stage non-small cell lung cancer patients. Researchers sequenced whole RNA taken from tumor, nontumor lung or frozen PBMC without sorting. The TCR originated in a female donor with early-stage non-small cell lung cancer. The source was lung tumor tissue, collected at surgery.

The CDR3 region is CASSYSTGEETQYF. CDR3 bases: TGTGCCAGCAGTTACTCGACGGGCGAAGAGACCCAGTACTTC. The rearrangement links TRBV6-5 to TRBJ2-5; D gene unclear. V lost 0 bases and J lost 3, with 8 bases in between. There are 14 residues in the CDR3. Germline V gives CDR1 MNHEY, CDR2 SVGAGI.